The 29 T cell receptor beta chains below all came from one sample that was sequenced in a study of blood T cell repertoires in COVID-19. This table comes from immunoSEQ multiplex PCR, and its TCRdb copy is limited to in-frame clones, with some not included. The sample yields a few hundred thousand clones, around 90% seen once. Sequenced material: peripheral blood. The receptor set was obtained from a woman aged 45-59 years who had recovered from COVID-19.

The chain combines TRBV5-5 with TRBJ2-7; TRBD1 agrees at 9 bases. With V trimmed by 2 bases and J by 3 bases, 3 bases remained unmatched. The CDR3 loop spans 14 amino acids. CDR1 SGHKS and CDR2 YYEKEE come from the germline V gene (reference sequence). The CDR3 sequence: CASSFRQGVYEQYF. DNA of the CDR3: TGTGCCAGCAGCTTTCGACAGGGGGTCTACGAGCAGTACTTC.

The V call is TRBV27, the J call TRBJ1-5; D not certain. CDR1 and CDR2 from the germline V gene are MNHEY and SMNVEV (reference sequence). Trimming stripped 3 bases from V and 2 bases from J, with 8 bases between. The CDR3 contains 14 residues. The CDR3: CASSFAGGNQPQHF. The CDR3, as DNA: TGTGCCAGCAGTTTCGCCGGGGGCAATCAGCCCCAGCATTTT.

The genes are TRBV13 and TRBJ1-1, with no clear D. Between the trimmed V and J ends, which lost 4 bases and 11 bases, there was a span of 8 bases. CDR3 length: 10 amino acids. Germline V gene lookup returns CDR1 PRHDT and CDR2 FYEKMQ (reference sequence). CDR3 nucleotide sequence: TGTGCCAGCAGCTCTCACGAGGCTTTCTTT. It specifies CASSSHEAFF.

To note about this clone: At the DNA level, this CDR3 is encoded by other sequences in the same sample as well. The chain carries TRBV5-1 and TRBJ1-3; D gene uncertain. Per the germline V gene, CDR1 is SGHRS and CDR2 is YFSETQ. The CDR3 runs to 12 residues. Trimming cost V 4 bases and J 4 bases, with 6 bases left between them. CDR3 loop: CASSPEGNTIYF. CDR3 nucleotides: TGCGCCAGCAGCCCGGAGGGAAACACCATATATTTT.

The chain recombines TRBV28 with TRBJ2-7; 12 nucleotides agree with TRBD1. CDR1 and CDR2 (germline): MDHEN, SYDVKM. V shed 8 bases, J shed 5 bases, and the junction held 7 bases outside the gene matches. This CDR3 has 14 residues. CDR3 nucleotides: TGTGCCAGCTTAGGGGACAGGGGGCGAAACGAGCAGTACTTC. It is translated as CASLGDRGRNEQYF. The whole variable domain, remainder taken from reference TRBV28 and TRBJ2-7, is DVKVTQSSRYLVKRTGEKVFLECVQDMDHENMFWYRQDPGLGLRLIYFSYDVKMKEKGDIPEGYSVSREKKERFSLILESASTNQTSMYLCASLGDRGRNEQYFGPGTRLTVT.

The rearrangement uses TRBV6-1 and TRBJ1-4; D is ambiguous. From germline, CDR1 is MNHNS and CDR2 SASEGT. V lost 6 bases to trimming and J lost 4 bases, with 12 bases between them. The CDR3 runs 14 residues. The DNA of the CDR3 is TGTGCCAGCAGCGACCCCAGCGGTAATGAAAAACTGTTTTTT. Translating it yields CASSDPSGNEKLFF.

The chain employs TRBV7-9 and TRBJ1-6; 7 bases line up with TRBD1. The V gene's germline CDR1 is SEHNR and CDR2 FQNEAQ (reference sequence). V was clipped by 3 bases and J by 10 bases; unmatched bases: 9. This CDR3 contains 15 residues. CDR3 region: CASSLDGQAASPLHF. The CDR3 nucleotides are TGTGCCAGCAGCTTGGACGGACAGGCCGCCTCACCCCTCCACTTT. Using reference TRBV7-9 and TRBJ1-6 for the parts outside the CDR3, the full variable domain is DTGVSQNPRHKITKRGQNVTFRCDPISEHNRLYWYRQTLGQGPEFLTYFQNEAQLEKSRLLSDRFSAERPKGSFSTLEIQRTEQGDSAMYLCASSLDGQAASPLHFGNGTRLTVT.

The CDR3 spells CASSLSGDYEQYF. DNA of the CDR3: TGTGCCAGCAGTTTATCGGGCGACTACGAGCAGTACTTC. V usage is TRBV27 and J usage is TRBJ2-7; unclear D gene. The CDR3 extends over 13 amino acids. Germline assignment: CDR1 MNHEY and CDR2 SMNVEV (reference sequence). V was trimmed by 0 bases and J by 3 bases, leaving 6 bases between them.

The chain employs TRBV27 and TRBJ1-1, with D perhaps TRBD1 (6 bases). The CDR3 sequence is 11 residues long. V lost 7 bases and J lost 9, with 12 bases in between. Germline lookup yields CDR1 MNHEY and CDR2 SMNVEV (reference sequence). Here the CDR3 DNA reads TGTGCCAGCACGGGGGGACATCAAGCTTTCTTT. Translated, it gives CASTGGHQAFF.

The chain joins TRBV11-3 to TRBJ2-1; a weak D match, TRBD2 (5 bases). Germline V gene sequence: CDR1 SGHNT, CDR2 YENEEA. The CDR3 is made up of 14 amino acids. Trimming shortened V by 5 bases and J by 9 bases, and 17 bases separated the two germline ends. CDR3 residues: CASSLGSGEGEQFF. CDR3 coding DNA: TGTGCCAGCAGCCTAGGTTCCGGAGAGGGTGAGCAGTTCTTC.

The chain employs TRBV5-1 and TRBJ1-1, with no clear D. Per germline, CDR1 SGHRS and CDR2 YFSETQ. The CDR3 sequence is 14 residues long. The V gene lost 3 bases and the J gene lost 0 bases, with 9 bases spanning the gap. The CDR3 DNA follows: TGCGCCAGCAGCTCCCTTGGAGTGAACACTGAAGCTTTCTTT. Translating it yields CASSSLGVNTEAFF. Combining the CDR3 with reference TRBV5-1 and TRBJ1-1 gives the whole variable domain KAGVTQTPRYLIKTRGQQVTLSCSPISGHRSVSWYQQTPGQGLQFLFEYFSETQRNKGNFPGRFSGRQFSNSRSEMNVSTLELGDSALYLCASSSLGVNTEAFFGQGTRLTVV.

The genes are TRBV21-1 and TRBJ2-7; no DNA check was done on the table's D call, TRBD1. TRBV21-1 is deemed a pseudogene. The CDR3 is made up of 17 amino acids. As DNA, the CDR3 is TGTGCCAGCAGCAAAGGGACGAGGGACAGGGGAGGCCACGAGCAGTACTTC. Protein sequence: CASSKGTRDRGGHEQYF.

V is TRBV29-1 and J is TRBJ1-4; D might be TRBD1 (6 bases). The CDR3 is 14 amino acids. Germline CDR1 reads SQVTM; CDR2 reads ANQGSEA. Trimming stripped 6 bases from V and 2 bases from J, with 13 bases between. CDR3 loop: CSVQGPTTNEKLFF. As DNA, the CDR3 is TGCAGCGTACAGGGCCCAACTACTAATGAAAAACTGTTTTTT.

The chain uses TRBV6-2 or TRBV6-3 and TRBJ2-2; 7 bases are shared with TRBD1. This CDR3 is 14 amino acids long. Trimming removed 4 bases from V and 1 base from J; junction bases left unmatched: 0. Germline V gives CDR1 MNHEY, CDR2 SVGEGT. The CDR3 nucleotides are TGTGCCAGCAGTTGGGACAGGAACACCGGGGAGCTGTTTTTT. Residues: CASSWDRNTGELFF.

A single count supports this clone. The V gene is TRBV25-1, the J gene TRBJ2-7, with no clear D. This CDR3 is built from 13 residues. V was pared by 5 bases and J by 3 bases, with 11 bases between. Germline V CDR1 and CDR2: MGHDK, SYGVNS. The CDR3 bases are TGTGCCAGCAGTCGCAGTCCCAGCTACGAGCAGTACTTC. The encoded protein is CASSRSPSYEQYF.

This clone was found once. V usage is TRBV28 and J usage is TRBJ1-1; D remains ambiguous. Germline values: CDR1 MDHEN, CDR2 SYDVKM. CDR3 length: 15 amino acids. V dropped 2 bases and J dropped 4 bases, with 14 bases sitting between them. The CDR3 is CASSLRWRAGTEAFF. For the CDR3, the DNA is TGTGCCAGCAGTTTACGTTGGAGGGCGGGCACTGAAGCTTTCTTT.

The rearrangement joins TRBV5-1 to TRBJ1-1; 10 bases line up with TRBD1. CDR1 SGHRS and CDR2 YFSETQ come from the germline V gene. V was clipped by 2 bases and J by 0 bases; unmatched bases: 10. The CDR3 runs 18 residues. CDR3 amino acids: CASSLWVGDRGLNTEAFF. CDR3 bases: TGCGCCAGCAGCTTATGGGTAGGGGACAGGGGCTTGAACACTGAAGCTTTCTTT.

The chain uses TRBV7-8 and TRBJ1-3; D call uncertain. V lost 5 bases and J lost 0, with 5 bases in between. This CDR3 region has 13 residues. Per the germline V gene, CDR1 is SGHVS and CDR2 is FQNEAQ. The CDR3 nucleotides are TGTGCCAGCAGCGGCGGCTCTGGAAACACCATATATTTT. This sequence encodes CASSGGSGNTIYF. Full variable domain (rest looked up from reference TRBV7-8 and TRBJ1-3): GAGVSQSPRYKVAKRGQDVALRCDPISGHVSLFWYQQALGQGPEFLTYFQNEAQLDKSGLPSDRFFAERPEGSVSTLKIQRTQQEDSAVYLCASSGGSGNTIYFGEGSWLTVV.

This clone was counted a single time. The chain carries TRBV6-5 and TRBJ1-2; TRBD1 might be the D (6 bases). Germline values: CDR1 MNHEY, CDR2 SVGAGI. V was pared by 6 bases and J by 8 bases, with 19 bases between. The CDR3 has 14 residues. The DNA of the CDR3 is TGTGCCAGCAGGGGAGGGGGGTCGGACGCGGGCTACACCTTC. Its translation: CASRGGGSDAGYTF.

The J gene is TRBJ2-1, the V gene TRBV27; D may be TRBD2 (6 bases). From germline, CDR1 is MNHEY and CDR2 SMNVEV (reference sequence). This CDR3 is 16 amino acids long. Trimming stripped 8 bases from V and 0 bases from J, with 17 bases between. The CDR3, as DNA: TGTGCCAGCGCTTTCCTTCGGGACTCCTCCTACAATGAGCAGTTCTTC. It encodes CASAFLRDSSYNEQFF.

The V gene is TRBV9, the J gene TRBJ2-7; 7 nucleotides agree with TRBD1. Trimming cost V 4 bases and J 6 bases; bases outside gene matches: 13. This CDR3 region has 15 residues. Per germline, CDR1 SGDLS and CDR2 YYNGEE. In DNA form, the CDR3 reads TGTGCCAGCAGCCCCCATACTAAGACAGGGAGCGAGCAGTACTTC. It encodes CASSPHTKTGSEQYF.

V is TRBV27 and J is TRBJ1-2; D unresolved. V gave up 6 bases and J gave up 7 bases, with 15 bases separating them. This CDR3 has 13 amino acids. The V gene's germline CDR1 is MNHEY and CDR2 SMNVEV (reference sequence). The CDR3: CASSLTMAGGYTF. Here the CDR3 DNA reads TGTGCCAGCAGCCTTACCATGGCTGGTGGCTACACCTTC.

This clone occurred once. The DNA for the CDR3 is TGTGCCAGCAGTTACTCCGGGACAGGGCCTGGCACTGAAGCTTTCTTT. This gives the protein CASSYSGTGPGTEAFF. The V call is TRBV5-4, the J call TRBJ1-1; TRBD1 matches at 9 bases. The germline gives CDR1 SGHNT, CDR2 YYREEE (reference sequence). J gave up 4 bases and V 5 bases, and 12 bases lay outside the gene matches. CDR3 length: 16 amino acids.

The rearrangement joins TRBV7-2 to TRBJ2-3, with 13 bases aligning to TRBD2. Losses at the gene ends were 4 bases for V and 6 bases for J; bases not matched to a gene: 4. CDR1 SGHTA and CDR2 FQGNSA come from the germline V gene. The CDR3 has 15 amino acids. The CDR3 DNA is TGTGCCAGCAGCTCGACTAGCGGGAGGTTGGATACGCAGTATTTT. Translated: CASSSTSGRLDTQYF. Full variable domain (missing parts from reference TRBV7-2 and TRBJ2-3): GAGVSQSPSNKVTEKGKDVELRCDPISGHTALYWYRQSLGQGLEFLIYFQGNSAPDKSGLPSDRFSAERTGGSVSTLTIQRTQQEDSAVYLCASSSTSGRLDTQYFGPGTRLTVL.

The chain has TRBV19 and TRBJ1-2; the match to TRBD1 covers 8 bases. Per the germline V gene, CDR1 is LNHDA and CDR2 is SQIVND (reference sequence). The ends lost 6 bases at V and 7 bases at J; junction bases unmatched: 10. The CDR3 is 14 amino acids. The CDR3 spells CASRSDREGIGYTF. DNA for the CDR3: TGTGCCAGTAGATCGGACAGGGAAGGAATTGGCTACACCTTC.

The chain combines TRBV4-1 with TRBJ2-7, with TRBD1 as a possible D gene (6 bases). The V end lost 0 bases, the J end lost 5 bases, and 17 bases lay between the germline ends. The CDR3 extends over 16 amino acids. Germline V gives CDR1 MGHRA, CDR2 YSYEKL. The CDR3 is CASSQEVARGIDEQYF. The CDR3 coding sequence is TGCGCCAGCAGCCAAGAGGTGGCCAGGGGTATTGACGAGCAGTACTTC.

This clone was seen more than once but under ten times. The chain is built from TRBV29-1 and TRBJ1-1, with 8 bases matching TRBD1. This CDR3 is built from 13 residues. V lost 7 bases and J lost 2; bases outside the gene matches: 6. In germline, CDR1 is SQVTM, CDR2 ANQGSEA. The CDR3 nucleotides read TGCAGCGCCTCCGGGACAGGTAACACTGAAGCTTTCTTT. Its translation is CSASGTGNTEAFF.

V gene TRBV4-1 combines with J gene TRBJ1-6; D is perhaps TRBD1 (5 bases). The length of the CDR3 is 15 residues. V gave up 4 bases and J gave up 7 bases, with 14 bases separating them. Germline V gene lookup returns CDR1 MGHRA and CDR2 YSYEKL. The CDR3 protein is CASSRGGPRNSPLHF. In DNA form, the CDR3 reads TGCGCCAGCAGCCGGGGGGGACCGAGAAATTCACCCCTCCACTTT.

The chain links TRBV20-1 to TRBJ2-5, with a tentative D call TRBD2 (7 bases). The germline gives CDR1 DFQATT, CDR2 SNEGSKA (reference sequence). V was cut by 3 bases and J by 4 bases, with 12 bases left in between. The CDR3 has 13 residues. In nucleotides, the CDR3 is TGCAGTGCTAGTGTGGCGGGGGCAGAGACCCAGTACTTC. It yields the protein CSASVAGAETQYF.